This T cell receptor beta chain was profiled in a study of technical replicates of blood from a handful of donors. Using immunoSEQ multiplex PCR, the repertoire was profiled, and TCRdb retains in-frame clones only, with some absent. The data show about 99,000 clones, 95% seen once. The sample was T cells isolated from PBMCs. The TCR sequence derives from a human donor in good health.

The CDR3 loop reads CASSQEVWAGGLNEQFF. In DNA, the CDR3 is TGTGCCAGCAGCCAAGAAGTTTGGGCGGGGGGACTCAATGAGCAGTTCTTC. The J gene is TRBJ2-1, the V gene TRBV14, with 8 bases aligning to TRBD2. Losses at the gene ends were 0 bases for V and 6 bases for J; bases not matched to a gene: 10. The CDR3 spans 17 residues. Germline V gene data show CDR1 as SGHDN and CDR2 as FVKESK.